These 19 T cell receptor beta chains were all obtained from the same sample, sequenced in a study of cytomegalovirus exposure and HLA in healthy donors. A multiplex PCR was run with 60 Vbeta primers and 13 Jbeta primers. Method: immunoSEQ multiplex PCR; TCRdb's copy keeps in-frame clones and lacks some. The sample has approximately 89,000 clones, under 75% seen once. Sequencing was done on a sample of PBMCs. Every receptor here comes from a female donor in good health and CMV-seronegative.

This clone showed up just a few times. The V gene is TRBV11-2, the J gene TRBJ1-4, with a tentative D call TRBD1 (6 bases). Germline V gene sequence: CDR1 SGHAT, CDR2 FQNNGV. There are 16 residues in the CDR3. Trimming removed 5 bases from V and 6 bases from J, with 19 bases in between. The CDR3 is CASSPLTGQRHEKLFF. DNA of the CDR3: TGTGCCAGCAGCCCACTGACAGGTCAAAGGCATGAAAAACTGTTTTTT.

The gene calls are TRBV5-1 and TRBJ1-2; TRBD1 matches 7 bases. V shed 0 bases, J shed 7 bases, and the junction held 6 bases outside the gene matches. Germline values: CDR1 SGHRS, CDR2 YFSETQ. The CDR3 consists of 14 residues. In DNA, the CDR3 is TGCGCCAGCAGCTTGGCCGCAGGGGGAAGTGGCTACACCTTC. Amino acids: CASSLAAGGSGYTF.

The rearrangement joins TRBV19 to TRBJ2-1, with 10 bases lining up with TRBD2. The CDR3 spans 15 residues. The germline CDR1 and CDR2 sequences are LNHDA and SQIVND (reference sequence). With V trimmed by 3 bases and J by 8 bases, 7 bases remained unmatched. CDR3 in DNA: TGTGCCAGTAGTATCCCGCTAGCGGGGGTCTATGAGCAGTTCTTC. This encodes CASSIPLAGVYEQFF.

V usage is TRBV9 and J usage is TRBJ2-1; weak D call: TRBD1 (6 bases). This CDR3 is built from 17 residues. V was pared by 1 base and J by 6 bases, with 20 bases between. Germline assignment: CDR1 SGDLS and CDR2 YYNGEE. The CDR3 nucleotides are TGTGCCAGCAGCGTATTCGGGGTGGGAATGGGGGCCAATGAGCAGTTCTTC. As protein: CASSVFGVGMGANEQFF.

There are a few counts of this clone. The CDR3 DNA is TGTGCCAGCAGCTATGGGACAAAGAACACTGAAGCTTTCTTT. Translated: CASSYGTKNTEAFF. V and J are TRBV5-4 and TRBJ1-1, with a tentative D call TRBD1 (6 bases). Trimming pared 3 bases from V and 1 base from J, leaving 10 bases between. Germline V CDR1 and CDR2: SGHNT, YYREEE (reference sequence). The CDR3 is 14 residues long.

The J gene is TRBJ1-2, the V gene TRBV6-5; 10 nucleotides match TRBD1. The CDR3 contains 15 residues. Germline-derived CDR1 and CDR2 are MNHEY and SVGAGI. After removal of 6 bases from V and 3 bases from J, the junction contained 7 bases not matched to a gene. The CDR3 spells CASSQTGGLYYGYTF. The CDR3 region has the DNA TGTGCCAGCAGCCAGACAGGGGGCCTTTACTATGGCTACACCTTC.

The V and J genes are TRBV10-3 and TRBJ2-5, with 10 bases identical to TRBD2. Trimming at V came to 6 bases and at J to 1 base, leaving 5 bases not matched to a gene. Germline lookup yields CDR1 ENHRY and CDR2 SYGVKD. The length of the CDR3 is 15 residues. The CDR3 loop is CAISWTSGPQETQYF. Written as DNA, the CDR3 is TGTGCCATCAGCTGGACTAGCGGACCCCAAGAGACCCAGTACTTC.

Comment on this clone: This is likely a read error, given that the CDR3 carries no conserved phenylalanine or tryptophan at its end. The V gene is TRBV29-1, the J gene TRBJ1-4; 9 bases agree with TRBD1. The CDR3 is 12 amino acids. Losses at the gene ends were 7 bases for V and 8 bases for J; bases not matched to a gene: 5. Germline lookup yields CDR1 SQVTM and CDR2 ANQGSEA. Here the CDR3 DNA reads TGCAGCGGGGGACAGGGAGACGAAAAACTGTTTTTG. Translating it yields CSGGQGDEKLFL.

This clone was counted between two and nine times. The CDR3, as DNA: TGTGCCACCGGGACAGCCTACGAGCAGTACTTC. It translates to CATGTAYEQYF. V is TRBV15 and J is TRBJ2-7; 7 nucleotides line up with TRBD1. The ends lost 8 bases at V and 2 bases at J; junction bases unmatched: 0. CDR3 length: 11 residues. The germline V gene encodes CDR1 LNHNV and CDR2 YYDKDF (reference sequence).

CDR3 nucleotide sequence: TGTGCCAGCAGGCCCGGACTGGACAGGGGTGGACAGCCCCAGCATTTT. Translating gives CASRPGLDRGGQPQHF. This chain links TRBV27 with TRBJ1-5; 9 bases are a match to TRBD1. The germline CDR1 and CDR2 sequences are MNHEY and SMNVEV (reference sequence). Unmatched junction bases numbered 13, after V lost 6 bases and J lost 7 bases. This CDR3 is built from 16 residues.

The chain links TRBV7-9 to TRBJ2-3, with 7 bases that match TRBD2. With 6 bases clipped from V and 3 bases from J, the junction kept 3 bases outside the gene matches. Per the germline V gene, CDR1 is SEHNR and CDR2 is FQNEAQ (reference sequence). The CDR3 totals 13 residues. This CDR3 is CASRSAGTDTQYF. In DNA form, the CDR3 reads TGTGCCAGCAGGTCAGCGGGAACAGATACGCAGTATTTT.

The genes are TRBV6-1 and TRBJ1-3; D is uncertain. Trimming cost V 2 bases and J 4 bases, with 3 bases left between them. Per germline, CDR1 MNHNS and CDR2 SASEGT. The CDR3 runs to 12 residues. The CDR3 here is CASSERGNTIYF. CDR3 DNA: TGTGCCAGCAGTGAACGGGGAAACACCATATATTTT.

This chain connects TRBV27 to TRBJ2-2; D is possibly TRBD1 (5 bases). This CDR3 contains 16 residues. The V end lost 5 bases, the J end lost 6 bases, and 19 bases lay between the germline ends. CDR1 is MNHEY and CDR2 is SMNVEV in the germline V gene (reference sequence). DNA of the CDR3: TGTGCCAGCAGTGCCCACCCAGGGCGTTCAGCCGGGGAGCTGTTTTTT. Amino acids: CASSAHPGRSAGELFF.

The chain has TRBV5-1 and TRBJ2-2; D gene unclear. The CDR3 is 15 residues long. The germline V gene has CDR1 SGHRS and CDR2 YFSETQ. V was pared by 1 base and J by 7 bases, with 14 bases between. The CDR3 protein is CASSLHPGVGGELFF. CDR3 DNA: TGCGCCAGCAGCTTGCATCCGGGTGTTGGCGGGGAGCTGTTTTTT.

This sequence joins TRBV27 and TRBJ1-1; possibly TRBD1 for D (5 bases). The CDR3 sequence is 13 residues long. Germline V gene data show CDR1 as MNHEY and CDR2 as SMNVEV (reference sequence). The V and J ends lost 3 bases and 3 bases respectively, with 8 bases between them. CDR3 DNA: TGTGCCAGCAGTTTGTGGGGGGACACTGAAGCTTTCTTT. This gives the protein CASSLWGDTEAFF.

The CDR3, as DNA: TGTGCTAGTGGTTTGCCCCAGGGGCAAAGTTCCTACGAGCAGTACTTC. Protein: CASGLPQGQSSYEQYF. The chain recombines TRBV12-5 with TRBJ2-7, with D possibly being TRBD1 (6 bases). The CDR3 contains 16 residues. Germline V gene data show CDR1 as LGHNT and CDR2 as FRNRAP. V was trimmed by 2 bases and J by 1 base, leaving 15 bases between them.

This rearrangement joins TRBV13 to TRBJ2-7, with 13 bases fitting TRBD2. Germline V gene sequence: CDR1 PRHDT, CDR2 FYEKMQ (reference sequence). This CDR3 is built from 16 residues. V shed 1 base, J shed 2 bases, and the junction held 2 bases outside the gene matches. The CDR3 here is CASSLELAGGTYEQYF. The CDR3 DNA is TGTGCCAGCAGCTTAGAACTAGCGGGAGGGACCTACGAGCAGTACTTC.

This clone was observed a few times. This sequence joins TRBV6-9 and TRBJ2-5; tentatively, D is TRBD2 (5 bases). Trimming took 3 bases from V and 5 from J, leaving 19 bases between them. The CDR3 covers 16 residues. Germline V gene lookup returns CDR1 MNHGY and CDR2 SVAAGI. The chain's CDR3 is CASSYEAIRDWETQYF. The CDR3 DNA follows: TGTGCCAGCAGTTACGAGGCTATACGGGATTGGGAGACCCAGTACTTC.

This clone showed up just a few times. The chain links TRBV6-1 to TRBJ2-3, with 9 positions matching TRBD1. The CDR3 loop spans 16 amino acids. Germline V gene lookup returns CDR1 MNHNS and CDR2 SASEGT. J was trimmed by 2 bases and V by 4 bases; bases with no gene match: 7. The CDR3 spells CASSARTGALTDTQYF. CDR3 sequence (DNA): TGTGCCAGCAGTGCCCGGACAGGGGCTCTCACAGATACGCAGTATTTT.